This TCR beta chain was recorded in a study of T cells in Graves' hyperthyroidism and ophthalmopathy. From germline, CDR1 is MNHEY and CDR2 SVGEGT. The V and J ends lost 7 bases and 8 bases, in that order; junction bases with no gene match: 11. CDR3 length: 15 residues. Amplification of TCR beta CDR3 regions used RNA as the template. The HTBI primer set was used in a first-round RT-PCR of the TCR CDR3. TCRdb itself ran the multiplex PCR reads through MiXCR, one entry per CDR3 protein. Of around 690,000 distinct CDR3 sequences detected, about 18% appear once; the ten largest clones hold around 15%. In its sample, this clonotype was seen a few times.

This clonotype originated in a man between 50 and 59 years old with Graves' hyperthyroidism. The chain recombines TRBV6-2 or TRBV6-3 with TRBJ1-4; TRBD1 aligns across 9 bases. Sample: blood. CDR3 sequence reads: CASNDPGQGSEKLFF. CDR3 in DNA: TGTGCCAGCAACGACCCGGGACAGGGTAGCGAAAAACTGTTTTTT.